This T cell receptor beta chain came from a study of vaccination effects on CD4 cells after COVID-19. Looking at the study overall: Both of the two convalescent patients gave a sample, one 16 days and one a week before vaccination.

Findings of the study overall: Convalescents' post-vaccination spike-reactive clones were chiefly new, vaccine-induced ones. Clones induced by infection and by vaccine showed marked clonal contraction late after vaccination. Early post-infection timepoints were absent, and convalescent patients were few.

This CDR3 is built from 13 residues. With 5 bases removed from V and 5 bases from J, the gap between germline ends came to 9 bases. Looked up from germline, CDR1 is SGHNT and CDR2 is YENEEA. Profiled with immunoSEQ multiplex PCR; TCRdb holds only in-frame clones, not every one. The sample has approximately 40,000 clones; just under 75% are singletons. Sequencing was preceded by expansion of antigen-specific CD4+ T cells with viral peptide pools in the ViraFEST assay. CD4+ T cells were isolated after around ten days of culture. PCR showed that the person got SARS-CoV-2 infection at some point between March and December 2020. This clone has just a few counts. What it binds is unknown.

This TCR was sampled from a human donor who had a prior SARS-CoV-2 infection. The material sequenced was CD4+ T cells from PBMCs cultured with a peptide pool, taken before COVID-19 vaccination. This sequence joins TRBV11-3 and TRBJ2-2; D not resolved. The DNA for the CDR3 is TGTGCCAGCAGCCCACGGCTAACCGGGGAGCTGTTTTTT. Translating gives CASSPRLTGELFF.